This T cell receptor beta chain was obtained from a study of blood T cell repertoires in COVID-19. In the study overall: Whether acute or convalescent, the COVID-19 samples came from the United States, Italy and Spain. In each case, the material was cDNA or gDNA derived from T cells, B-cell-depleted T cells, or PBMCs.

Researchers sorted participants into cohorts using their self-reported clinical history. Germline-derived CDR1 and CDR2 are SGHNT and YYREEE (reference sequence). The CDR3 totals 16 residues. V shed 0 bases and J 2 bases; nucleotides not matched to a gene: 4. Per the original methods: Using reference gene primer amplification, nucleated cell counts were estimated. Assay used: immunoSEQ multiplex PCR; TCRdb lists only in-frame clones, some missing. V, J and clone size are taken as reported in that table, and D and trimming were inferred from the DNA itself. The sample has approximately 300,000 clones, roughly 90% seen once; the top ten hold less than 20%.

The receptor's source is a woman in her twenties or thirties who had recovered from COVID-19. V and J are TRBV5-4 and TRBJ2-7, with TRBD2 identical over 11 bases. The sequencing sample was made of PBMCs or T cells enriched from blood (not recorded which). The CDR3 loop is CASSLGAGLAAYEQYF. In DNA form, the CDR3 reads TGTGCCAGCAGCTTGGGGGCGGGACTAGCGGCCTACGAGCAGTACTTC. The full variable domain, with the rest looked up from reference TRBV5-4 and TRBJ2-7, is ETGVTQSPTHLIKTRGQQVTLRCSSQSGHNTVSWYQQALGQGPQFIFQYYREEENGRGNFPPRFSGLQFPNYSSELNVNALELDDSALYLCASSLGAGLAAYEQYFGPGTRLTVT.